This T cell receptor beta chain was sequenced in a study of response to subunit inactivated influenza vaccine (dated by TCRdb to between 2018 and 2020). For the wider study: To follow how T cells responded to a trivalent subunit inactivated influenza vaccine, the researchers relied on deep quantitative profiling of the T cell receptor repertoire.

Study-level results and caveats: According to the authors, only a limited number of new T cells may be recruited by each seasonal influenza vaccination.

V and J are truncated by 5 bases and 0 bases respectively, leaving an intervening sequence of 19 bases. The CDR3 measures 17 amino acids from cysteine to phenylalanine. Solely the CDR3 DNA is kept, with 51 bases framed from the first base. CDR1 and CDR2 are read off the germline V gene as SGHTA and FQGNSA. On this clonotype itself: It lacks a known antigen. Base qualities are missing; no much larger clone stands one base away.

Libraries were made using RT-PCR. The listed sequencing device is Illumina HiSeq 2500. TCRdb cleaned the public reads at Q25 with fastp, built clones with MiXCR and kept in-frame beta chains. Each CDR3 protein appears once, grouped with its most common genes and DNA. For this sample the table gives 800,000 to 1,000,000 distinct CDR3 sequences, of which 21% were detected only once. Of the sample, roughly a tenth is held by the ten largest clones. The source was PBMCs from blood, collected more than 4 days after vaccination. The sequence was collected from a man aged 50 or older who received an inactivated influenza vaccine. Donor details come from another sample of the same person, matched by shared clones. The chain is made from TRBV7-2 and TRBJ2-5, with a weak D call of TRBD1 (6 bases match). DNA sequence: TGTGCCAGCAGCCGTCGAACAGGGCTCGCGTACCAAGAGACCCAGTACTTC. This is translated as CASSRRTGLAYQETQYF.